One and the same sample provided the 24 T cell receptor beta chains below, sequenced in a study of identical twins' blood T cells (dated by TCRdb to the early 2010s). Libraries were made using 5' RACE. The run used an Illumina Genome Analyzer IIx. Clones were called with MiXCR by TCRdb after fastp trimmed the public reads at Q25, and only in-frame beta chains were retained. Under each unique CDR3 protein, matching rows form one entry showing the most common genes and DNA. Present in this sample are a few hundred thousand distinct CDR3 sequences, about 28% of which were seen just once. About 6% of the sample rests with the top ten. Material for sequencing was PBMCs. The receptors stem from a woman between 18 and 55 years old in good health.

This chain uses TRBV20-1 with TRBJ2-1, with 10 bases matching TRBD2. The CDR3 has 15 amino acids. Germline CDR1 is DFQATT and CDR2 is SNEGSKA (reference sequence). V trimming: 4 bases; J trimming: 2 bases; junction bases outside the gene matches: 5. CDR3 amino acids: CSANQLAGTYNEQFF. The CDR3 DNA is TGCAGTGCTAATCAACTAGCGGGAACCTACAATGAGCAGTTCTTC.

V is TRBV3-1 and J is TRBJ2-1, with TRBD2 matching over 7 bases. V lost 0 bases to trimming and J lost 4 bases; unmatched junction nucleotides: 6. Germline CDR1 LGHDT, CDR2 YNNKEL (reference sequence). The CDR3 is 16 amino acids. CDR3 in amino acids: CASSQDSSGMYNEQFF. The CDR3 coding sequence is TGTGCCAGCAGCCAAGATTCTAGCGGCATGTACAATGAGCAGTTCTTC.

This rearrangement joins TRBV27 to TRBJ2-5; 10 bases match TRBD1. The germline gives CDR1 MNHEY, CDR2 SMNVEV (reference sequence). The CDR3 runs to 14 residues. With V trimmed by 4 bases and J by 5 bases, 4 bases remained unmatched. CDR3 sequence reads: CASSWDRGWETQYF. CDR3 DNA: TGTGCCAGCAGTTGGGACAGGGGTTGGGAGACCCAGTACTTC.

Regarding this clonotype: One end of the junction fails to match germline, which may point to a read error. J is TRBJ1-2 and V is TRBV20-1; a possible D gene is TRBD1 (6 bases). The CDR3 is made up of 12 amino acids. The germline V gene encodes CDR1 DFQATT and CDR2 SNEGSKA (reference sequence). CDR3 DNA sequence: TGCAGTGCTTCCGGGACAAACTATGGCTACGCCTTC. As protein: CSASGTNYGYAF.

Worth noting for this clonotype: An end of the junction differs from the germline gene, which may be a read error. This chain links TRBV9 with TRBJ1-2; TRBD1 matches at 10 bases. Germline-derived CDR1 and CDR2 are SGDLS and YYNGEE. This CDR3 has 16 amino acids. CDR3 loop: CAGSVGVGQGRYGYTF. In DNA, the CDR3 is TGTGCCGGCAGCGTAGGTGTGGGACAGGGGAGATATGGCTACACCTTC.

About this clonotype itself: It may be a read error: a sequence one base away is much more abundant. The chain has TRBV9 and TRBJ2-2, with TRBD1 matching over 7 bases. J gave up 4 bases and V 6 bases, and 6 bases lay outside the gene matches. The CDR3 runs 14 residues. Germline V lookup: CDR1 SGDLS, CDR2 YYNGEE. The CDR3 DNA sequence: TGTGCCAGCATCGTTGACAGGGCCACCGGGGAGCTGTTTTTT. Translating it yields CASIVDRATGELFF.

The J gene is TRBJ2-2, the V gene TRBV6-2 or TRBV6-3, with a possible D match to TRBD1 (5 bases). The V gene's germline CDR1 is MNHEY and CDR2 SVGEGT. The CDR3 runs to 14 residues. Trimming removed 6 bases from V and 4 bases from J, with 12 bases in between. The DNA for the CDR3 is TGTGCCAGCAGCCCCGGACAACGCACCGGGGAGCTGTTTTTT. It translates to CASSPGQRTGELFF.

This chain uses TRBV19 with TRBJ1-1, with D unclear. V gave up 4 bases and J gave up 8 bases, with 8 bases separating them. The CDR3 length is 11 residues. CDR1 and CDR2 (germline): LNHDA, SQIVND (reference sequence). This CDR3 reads CASSSPKEAFF. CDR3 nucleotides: TGTGCCAGTAGTAGCCCGAAGGAAGCTTTCTTT.

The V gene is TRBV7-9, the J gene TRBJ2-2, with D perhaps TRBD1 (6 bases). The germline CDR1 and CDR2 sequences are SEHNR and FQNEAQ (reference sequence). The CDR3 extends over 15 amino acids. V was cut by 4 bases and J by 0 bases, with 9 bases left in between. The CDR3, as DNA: TGTGCCAGCAGCTCAGGGGTCGCGAACACCGGGGAGCTGTTTTTT. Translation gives CASSSGVANTGELFF.

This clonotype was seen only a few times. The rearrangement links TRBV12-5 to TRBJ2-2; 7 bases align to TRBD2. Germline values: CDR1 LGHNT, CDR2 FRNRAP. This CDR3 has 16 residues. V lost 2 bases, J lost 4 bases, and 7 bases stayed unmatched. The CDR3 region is CASGLMPSGATGELFF. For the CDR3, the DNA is TGTGCTAGTGGTTTGATGCCTAGCGGAGCCACCGGGGAGCTGTTTTTT.

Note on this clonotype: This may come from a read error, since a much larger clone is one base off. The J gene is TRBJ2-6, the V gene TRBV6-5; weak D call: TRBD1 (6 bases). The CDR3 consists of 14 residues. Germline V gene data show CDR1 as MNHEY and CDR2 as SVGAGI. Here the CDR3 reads CVSKTGTGANVLTF. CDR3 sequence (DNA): TGTGTCAGCAAAACAGGGACTGGGGCCAACGTCCTGACTTTC.

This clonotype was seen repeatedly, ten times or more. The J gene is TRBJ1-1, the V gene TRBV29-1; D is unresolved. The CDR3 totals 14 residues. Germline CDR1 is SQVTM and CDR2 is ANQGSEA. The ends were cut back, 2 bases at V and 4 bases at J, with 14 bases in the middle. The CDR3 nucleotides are TGCAGCGTTGAACGAGTCCCAGGTACCACTGAAGCTTTCTTT. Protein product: CSVERVPGTTEAFF.

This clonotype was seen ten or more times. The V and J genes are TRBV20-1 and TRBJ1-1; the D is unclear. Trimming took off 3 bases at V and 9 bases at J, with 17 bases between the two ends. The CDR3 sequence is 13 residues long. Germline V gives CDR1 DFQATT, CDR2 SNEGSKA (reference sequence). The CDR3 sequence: CSASGGGNFKAFF. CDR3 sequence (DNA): TGCAGTGCTAGCGGCGGCGGGAACTTTAAAGCTTTCTTT.

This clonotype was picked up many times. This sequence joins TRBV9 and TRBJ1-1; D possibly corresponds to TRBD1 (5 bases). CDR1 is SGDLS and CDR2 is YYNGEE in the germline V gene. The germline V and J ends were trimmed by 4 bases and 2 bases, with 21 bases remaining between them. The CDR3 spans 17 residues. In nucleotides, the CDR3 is TGTGCCAGCAGCAGTCATGGGGGACGAGTCGGAAACACTGAAGCTTTCTTT. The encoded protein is CASSSHGGRVGNTEAFF.

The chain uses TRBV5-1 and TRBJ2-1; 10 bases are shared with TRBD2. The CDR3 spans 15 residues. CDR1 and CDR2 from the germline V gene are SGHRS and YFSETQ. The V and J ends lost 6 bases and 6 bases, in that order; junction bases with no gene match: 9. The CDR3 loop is CASMVGLADFNEQFF. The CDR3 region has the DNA TGCGCCAGCATGGTCGGACTAGCGGACTTCAATGAGCAGTTCTTC.

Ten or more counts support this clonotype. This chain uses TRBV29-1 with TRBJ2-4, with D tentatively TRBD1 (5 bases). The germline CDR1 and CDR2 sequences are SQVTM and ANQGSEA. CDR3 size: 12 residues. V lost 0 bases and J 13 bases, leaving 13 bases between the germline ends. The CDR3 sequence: CSVEESARGQYF. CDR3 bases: TGCAGCGTTGAAGAGTCGGCAAGGGGACAGTACTTC.

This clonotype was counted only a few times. The CDR3 reads CSVFPGKTEAFF. The CDR3 coding sequence is TGCAGCGTTTTTCCAGGGAAGACTGAAGCTTTCTTT. This rearrangement joins TRBV29-1 to TRBJ1-1; D might be TRBD1 (5 bases). Germline-derived CDR1 and CDR2 are SQVTM and ANQGSEA. CDR3 length equals 12 residues. Trimming stripped 5 bases from V and 5 bases from J, with 12 bases between.

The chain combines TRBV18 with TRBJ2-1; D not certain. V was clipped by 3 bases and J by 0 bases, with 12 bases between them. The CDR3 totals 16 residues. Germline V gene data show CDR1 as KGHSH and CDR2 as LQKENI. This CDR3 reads CASSPGSRSSYNEQFF. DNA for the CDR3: TGTGCCAGCTCACCGGGTTCGCGGAGCTCCTACAATGAGCAGTTCTTC.

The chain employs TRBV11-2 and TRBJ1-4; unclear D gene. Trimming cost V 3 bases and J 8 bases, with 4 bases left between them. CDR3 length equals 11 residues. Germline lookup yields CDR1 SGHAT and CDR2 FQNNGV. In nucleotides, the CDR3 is TGTGCCAGCAGCTTGCAAGAAAAACTGTTTTTT. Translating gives CASSLQEKLFF. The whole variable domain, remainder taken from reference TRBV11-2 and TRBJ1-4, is EAGVAQSPRYKIIEKRQSVAFWCNPISGHATLYWYQQILGQGPKLLIQFQNNGVVDDSQLPKDRFSAERLKGVDSTLKIQPAKLEDSAVYLCASSLQEKLFFGSGTQLSVL.

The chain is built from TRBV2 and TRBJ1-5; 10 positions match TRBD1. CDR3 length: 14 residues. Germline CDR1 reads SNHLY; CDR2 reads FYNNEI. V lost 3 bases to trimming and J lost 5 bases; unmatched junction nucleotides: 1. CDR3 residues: CASSDGTGDQPQHF. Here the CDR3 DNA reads TGTGCCAGCAGTGACGGGACAGGGGATCAGCCCCAGCATTTT.

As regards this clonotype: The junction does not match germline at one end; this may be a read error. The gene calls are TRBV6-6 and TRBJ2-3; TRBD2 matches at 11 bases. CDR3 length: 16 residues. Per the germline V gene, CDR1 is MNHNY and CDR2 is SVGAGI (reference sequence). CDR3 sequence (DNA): TGTGCCAGCAGTTACCATAGCGGGGGGGTCACAGATACGCAGTGTTTT. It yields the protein CASSYHSGGVTDTQCF.

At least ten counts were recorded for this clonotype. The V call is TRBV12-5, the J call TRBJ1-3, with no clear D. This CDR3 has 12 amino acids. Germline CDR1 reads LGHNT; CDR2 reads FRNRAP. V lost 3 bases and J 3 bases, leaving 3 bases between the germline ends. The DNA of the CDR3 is TGTGCTAGTGGTTTATATGGAAACACCATATATTTT. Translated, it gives CASGLYGNTIYF.

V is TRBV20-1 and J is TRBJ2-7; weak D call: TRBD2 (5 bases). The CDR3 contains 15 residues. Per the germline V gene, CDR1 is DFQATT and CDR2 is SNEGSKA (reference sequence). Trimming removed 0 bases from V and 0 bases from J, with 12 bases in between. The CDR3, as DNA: TGCAGTGCTAGAGATACCCAGCGGAGCTCCTACGAGCAGTACTTC. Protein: CSARDTQRSSYEQYF.

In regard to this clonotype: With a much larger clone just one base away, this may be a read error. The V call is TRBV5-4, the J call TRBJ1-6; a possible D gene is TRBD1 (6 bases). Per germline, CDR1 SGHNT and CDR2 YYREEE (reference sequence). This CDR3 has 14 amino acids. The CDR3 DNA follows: TGTACCAGCAGCTTGGATAGGGGGGGGTCACCCCTCCACTTT. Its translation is CTSSLDRGGSPLHF.